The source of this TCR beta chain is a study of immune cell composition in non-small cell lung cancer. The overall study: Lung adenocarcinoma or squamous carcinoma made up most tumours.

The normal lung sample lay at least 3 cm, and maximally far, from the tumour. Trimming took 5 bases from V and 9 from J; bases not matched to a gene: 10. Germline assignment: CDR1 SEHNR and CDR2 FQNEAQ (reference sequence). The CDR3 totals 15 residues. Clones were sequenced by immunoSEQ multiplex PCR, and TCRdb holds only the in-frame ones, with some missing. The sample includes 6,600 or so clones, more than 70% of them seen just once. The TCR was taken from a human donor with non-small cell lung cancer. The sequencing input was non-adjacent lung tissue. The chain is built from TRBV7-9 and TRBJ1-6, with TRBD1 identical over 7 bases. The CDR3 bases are TGTGCCAGCAGCATGCTGACAGGGCAAGCTTCACCCCTCCACTTT. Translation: CASSMLTGQASPLHF.